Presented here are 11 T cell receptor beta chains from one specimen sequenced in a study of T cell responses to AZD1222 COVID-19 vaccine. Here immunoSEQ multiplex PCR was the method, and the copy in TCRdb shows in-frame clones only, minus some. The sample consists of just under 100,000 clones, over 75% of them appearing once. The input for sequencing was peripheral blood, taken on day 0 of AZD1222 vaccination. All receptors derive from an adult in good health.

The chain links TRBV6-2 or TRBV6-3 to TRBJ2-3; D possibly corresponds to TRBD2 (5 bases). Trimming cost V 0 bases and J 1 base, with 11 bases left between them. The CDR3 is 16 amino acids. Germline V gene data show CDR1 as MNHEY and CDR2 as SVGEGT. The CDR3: CASSYSIGERTDTQYF. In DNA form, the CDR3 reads TGTGCCAGCAGTTACTCGATCGGGGAACGCACAGATACGCAGTATTTT.

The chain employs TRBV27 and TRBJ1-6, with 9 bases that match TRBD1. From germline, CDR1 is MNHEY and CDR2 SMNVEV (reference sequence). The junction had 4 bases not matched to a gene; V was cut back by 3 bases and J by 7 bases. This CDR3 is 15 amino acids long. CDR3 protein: CASSLIGQGNSPLHF. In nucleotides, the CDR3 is TGTGCCAGCAGTTTGATCGGACAGGGGAATTCACCCCTCCACTTT.

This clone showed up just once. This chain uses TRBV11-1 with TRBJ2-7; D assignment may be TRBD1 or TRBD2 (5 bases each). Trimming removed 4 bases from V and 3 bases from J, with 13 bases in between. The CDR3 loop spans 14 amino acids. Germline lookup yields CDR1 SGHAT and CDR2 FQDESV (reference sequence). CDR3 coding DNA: TGTGCCAGCAGCTGGGACCTTAATATCTACGAGCAGTACTTC. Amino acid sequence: CASSWDLNIYEQYF.

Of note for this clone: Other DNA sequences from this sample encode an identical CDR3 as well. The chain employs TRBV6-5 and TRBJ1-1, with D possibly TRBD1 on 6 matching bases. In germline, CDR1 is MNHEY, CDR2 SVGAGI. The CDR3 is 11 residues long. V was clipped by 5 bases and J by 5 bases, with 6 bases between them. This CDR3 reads CASSQGTEAFF. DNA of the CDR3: TGTGCCAGCAGTCAGGGGACTGAAGCTTTCTTT.

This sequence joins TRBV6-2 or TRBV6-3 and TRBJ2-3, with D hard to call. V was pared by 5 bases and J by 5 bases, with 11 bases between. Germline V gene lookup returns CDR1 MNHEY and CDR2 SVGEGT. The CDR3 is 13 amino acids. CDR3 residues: CASSPDSRDTQYF. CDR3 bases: TGTGCCAGCAGTCCCGACTCTAGAGATACGCAGTATTTT.

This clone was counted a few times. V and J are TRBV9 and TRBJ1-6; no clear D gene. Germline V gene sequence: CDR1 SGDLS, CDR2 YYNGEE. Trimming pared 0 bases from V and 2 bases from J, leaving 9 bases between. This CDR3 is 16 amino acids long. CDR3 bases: TGTGCCAGCAGCGTAGACACGAGCCCCTATAATTCACCCCTCCACTTT. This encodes CASSVDTSPYNSPLHF.

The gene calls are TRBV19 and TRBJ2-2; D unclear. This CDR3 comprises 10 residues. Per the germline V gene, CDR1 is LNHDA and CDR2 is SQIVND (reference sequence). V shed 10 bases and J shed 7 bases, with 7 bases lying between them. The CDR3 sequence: CATRGGELFF. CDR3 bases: TGTGCCACGAGAGGCGGGGAGCTGTTTTTT.

The CDR3 DNA sequence: TGTGCCAGTAGTAGACCGGGGTCAACTAATGAAAAACTGTTTTTT. Its translation is CASSRPGSTNEKLFF. The gene calls are TRBV19 and TRBJ1-4; D gene ambiguous. Trimming removed 4 bases from V and 0 bases from J, with 9 bases in between. The CDR3 runs 15 residues. Germline V gene lookup returns CDR1 LNHDA and CDR2 SQIVND (reference sequence).

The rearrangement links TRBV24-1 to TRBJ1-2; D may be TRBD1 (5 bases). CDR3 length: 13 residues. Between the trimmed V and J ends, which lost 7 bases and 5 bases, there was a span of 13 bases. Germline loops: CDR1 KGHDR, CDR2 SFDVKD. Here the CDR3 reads CATRTGSSYGYTF. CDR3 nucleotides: TGTGCCACCAGAACAGGCTCCTCTTATGGCTACACCTTC.

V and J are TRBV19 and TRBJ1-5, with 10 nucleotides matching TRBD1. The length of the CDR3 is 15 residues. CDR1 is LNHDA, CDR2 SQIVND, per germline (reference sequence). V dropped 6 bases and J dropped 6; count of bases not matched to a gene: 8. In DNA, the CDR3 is TGTGCCAGTAGCAGGGACAGGGGAGGAGGTCAGCCCCAGCATTTT. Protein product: CASSRDRGGGQPQHF.

The CDR3 sequence is CASSVRGTSEAFF. CDR3 coding DNA: TGTGCCAGCAGTGTCCGAGGGACATCCGAAGCTTTCTTT. V gene TRBV2 combines with J gene TRBJ1-1, with D possibly being TRBD1 (6 bases). The V gene lost 4 bases and the J gene lost 8 bases, with 14 bases spanning the gap. Looked up from germline, CDR1 is SNHLY and CDR2 is FYNNEI. CDR3 length: 13 residues.